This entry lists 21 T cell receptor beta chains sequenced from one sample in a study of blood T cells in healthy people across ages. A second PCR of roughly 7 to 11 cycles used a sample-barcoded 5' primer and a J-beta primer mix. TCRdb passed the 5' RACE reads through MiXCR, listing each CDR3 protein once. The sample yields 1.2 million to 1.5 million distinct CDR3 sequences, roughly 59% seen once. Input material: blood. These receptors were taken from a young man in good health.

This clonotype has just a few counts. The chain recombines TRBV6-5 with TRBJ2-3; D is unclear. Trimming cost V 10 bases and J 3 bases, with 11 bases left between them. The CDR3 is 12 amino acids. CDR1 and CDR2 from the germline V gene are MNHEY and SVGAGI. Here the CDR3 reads CATLVGTDTQYF. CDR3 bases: TGTGCCACCCTCGTGGGAACAGATACGCAGTATTTT.

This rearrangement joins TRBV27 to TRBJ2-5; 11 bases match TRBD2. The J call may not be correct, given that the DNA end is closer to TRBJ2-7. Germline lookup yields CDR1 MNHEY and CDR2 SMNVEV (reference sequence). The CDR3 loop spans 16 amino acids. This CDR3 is CASSFGTSGEAYEQYF. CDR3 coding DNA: TGTGCCAGCAGTTTCGGGACTAGCGGAGAAGCGTACGAGCAGTACTTC.

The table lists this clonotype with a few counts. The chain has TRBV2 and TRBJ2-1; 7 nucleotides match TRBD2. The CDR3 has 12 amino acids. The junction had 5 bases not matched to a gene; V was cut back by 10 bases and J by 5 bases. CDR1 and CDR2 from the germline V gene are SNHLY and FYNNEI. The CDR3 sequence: CATTSDNNEQFF. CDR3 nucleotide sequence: TGTGCCACAACTAGCGACAACAATGAGCAGTTCTTC.

The CDR3 is CASSPGGASPETQYF. The CDR3, as DNA: TGCGCCAGCAGCCCCGGGGGGGCCTCGCCAGAGACCCAGTACTTC. The chain uses TRBV5-1 and TRBJ2-5; TRBD2 matches at 8 bases. J lost 4 bases, V lost 4 bases, and 9 bases had no gene match. This CDR3 region has 15 residues. Germline CDR1 SGHRS, CDR2 YFSETQ.

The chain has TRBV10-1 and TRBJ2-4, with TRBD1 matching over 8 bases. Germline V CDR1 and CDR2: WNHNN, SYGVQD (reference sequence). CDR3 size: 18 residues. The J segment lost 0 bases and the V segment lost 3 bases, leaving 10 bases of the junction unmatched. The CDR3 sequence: CASSDKPTGDLAKNIQYF. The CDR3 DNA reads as TGCGCCAGCAGTGACAAACCGACAGGGGATTTAGCCAAAAACATTCAGTACTTC.

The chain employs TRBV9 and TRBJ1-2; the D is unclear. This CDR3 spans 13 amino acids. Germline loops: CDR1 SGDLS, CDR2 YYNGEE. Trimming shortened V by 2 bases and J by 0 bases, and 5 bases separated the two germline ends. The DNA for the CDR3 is TGTGCCAGCAGCGTGCGGGCTAACTATGGCTACACCTTC. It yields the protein CASSVRANYGYTF.

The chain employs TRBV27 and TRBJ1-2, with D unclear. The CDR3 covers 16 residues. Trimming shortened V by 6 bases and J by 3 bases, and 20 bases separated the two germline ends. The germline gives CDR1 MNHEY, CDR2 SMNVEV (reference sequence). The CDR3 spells CASSRANPTAYYGYTF. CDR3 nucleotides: TGTGCCAGCAGCCGTGCTAATCCTACGGCCTACTATGGCTACACCTTC.

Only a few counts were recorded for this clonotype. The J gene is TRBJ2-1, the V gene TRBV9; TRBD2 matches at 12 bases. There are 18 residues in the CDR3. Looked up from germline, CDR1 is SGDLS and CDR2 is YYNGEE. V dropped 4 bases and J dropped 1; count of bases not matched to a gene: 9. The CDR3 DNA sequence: TGTGCCAGCAGCACGACTAGCGGGAGTGCCCCTTCCTACAATGAGCAGTTCTTC. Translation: CASSTTSGSAPSYNEQFF.

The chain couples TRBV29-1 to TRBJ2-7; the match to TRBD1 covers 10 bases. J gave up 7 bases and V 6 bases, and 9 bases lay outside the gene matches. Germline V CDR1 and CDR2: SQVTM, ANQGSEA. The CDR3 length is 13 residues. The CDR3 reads CSVAGTGDGEQYF. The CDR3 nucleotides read TGCAGCGTGGCCGGGACAGGGGATGGAGAGCAGTACTTC.

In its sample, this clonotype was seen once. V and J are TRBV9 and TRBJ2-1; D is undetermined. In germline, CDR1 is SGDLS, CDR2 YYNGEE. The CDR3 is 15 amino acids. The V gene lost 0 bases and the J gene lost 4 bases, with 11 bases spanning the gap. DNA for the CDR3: TGTGCCAGCAGCGTAGGGCAGGTTGGGTACAATGAGCAGTTCTTC. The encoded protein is CASSVGQVGYNEQFF.

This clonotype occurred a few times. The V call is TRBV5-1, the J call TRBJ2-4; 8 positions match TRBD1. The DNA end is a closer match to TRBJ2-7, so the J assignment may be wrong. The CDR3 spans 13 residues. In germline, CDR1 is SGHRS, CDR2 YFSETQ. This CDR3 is CASSWTGNHEQYF. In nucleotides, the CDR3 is TGCGCCAGCAGCTGGACAGGGAACCACGAGCAGTACTTC.

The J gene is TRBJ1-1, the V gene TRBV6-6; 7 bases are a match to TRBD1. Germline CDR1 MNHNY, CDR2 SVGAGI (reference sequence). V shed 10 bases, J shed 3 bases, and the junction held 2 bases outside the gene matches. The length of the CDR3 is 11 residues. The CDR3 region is CANTGDTEAFF. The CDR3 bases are TGTGCCAATACAGGGGACACTGAAGCTTTCTTT.

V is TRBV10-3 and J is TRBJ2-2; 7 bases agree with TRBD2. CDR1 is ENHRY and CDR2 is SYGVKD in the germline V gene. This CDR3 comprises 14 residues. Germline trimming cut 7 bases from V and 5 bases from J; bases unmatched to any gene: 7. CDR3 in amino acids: CAINPGGGTGELFF. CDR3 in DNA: TGTGCCATCAACCCTGGGGGAGGGACCGGGGAGCTGTTTTTT.

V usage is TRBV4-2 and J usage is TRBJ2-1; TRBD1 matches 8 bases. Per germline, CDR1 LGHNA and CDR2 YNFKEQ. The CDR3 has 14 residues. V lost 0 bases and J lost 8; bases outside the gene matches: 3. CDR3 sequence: CASSQDDRGYEQFF. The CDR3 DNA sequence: TGTGCCAGCAGCCAAGATGACAGGGGTTATGAGCAGTTCTTC.

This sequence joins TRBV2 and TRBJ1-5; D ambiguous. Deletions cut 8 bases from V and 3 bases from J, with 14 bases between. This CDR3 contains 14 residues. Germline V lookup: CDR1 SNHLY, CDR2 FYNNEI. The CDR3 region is CASAPKHLNQPQHF. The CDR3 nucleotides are TGTGCCAGCGCCCCCAAACACCTCAATCAGCCCCAGCATTTT. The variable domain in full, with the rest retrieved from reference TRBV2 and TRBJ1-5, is EPEVTQTPSHQVTQMGQEVILRCVPISNHLYFYWYRQILGQKVEFLVSFYNNEISEKSEIFDDQFSVERPDGSNFTLKIRSTKLEDSAMYFCASAPKHLNQPQHFGDGTRLSIL.

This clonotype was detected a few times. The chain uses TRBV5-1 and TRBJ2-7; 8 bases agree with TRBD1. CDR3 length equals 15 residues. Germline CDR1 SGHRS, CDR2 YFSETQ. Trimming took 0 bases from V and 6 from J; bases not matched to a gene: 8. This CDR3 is CASSLDAGGLGEQYF. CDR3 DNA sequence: TGCGCCAGCAGCTTGGATGCAGGGGGCCTAGGCGAGCAGTACTTC. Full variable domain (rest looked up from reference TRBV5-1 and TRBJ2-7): KAGVTQTPRYLIKTRGQQVTLSCSPISGHRSVSWYQQTPGQGLQFLFEYFSETQRNKGNFPGRFSGRQFSNSRSEMNVSTLELGDSALYLCASSLDAGGLGEQYFGPGTRLTVT.

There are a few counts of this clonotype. In nucleotides, the CDR3 is TGTGCCAGCAGCCCGGACCATGGGGAGCAGTACTTC. Protein product: CASSPDHGEQYF. The genes are TRBV14 and TRBJ2-7; D gene unclear. The germline CDR1 and CDR2 sequences are SGHDN and FVKESK. Trimming removed 4 bases from V and 7 bases from J, with 11 bases in between. The CDR3 is 12 residues long.

CDR3 loop: CASSLEAEFPYNEQFF. In DNA form, the CDR3 reads TGTGCCAGCAGTTTAGAGGCCGAGTTCCCCTACAATGAGCAGTTCTTC. The chain recombines TRBV28 with TRBJ2-1; no reliable D call. Trimming cost V 2 bases and J 2 bases, with 13 bases left between them. CDR1 MDHEN and CDR2 SYDVKM come from the germline V gene. CDR3 length: 16 residues.

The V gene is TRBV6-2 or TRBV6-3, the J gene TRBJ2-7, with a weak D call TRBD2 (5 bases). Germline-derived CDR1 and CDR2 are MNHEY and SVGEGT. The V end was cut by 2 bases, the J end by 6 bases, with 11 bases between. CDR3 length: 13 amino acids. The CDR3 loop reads CASSYLGSGEQYF. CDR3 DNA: TGTGCCAGCAGTTACCTGGGAAGCGGCGAGCAGTACTTC.

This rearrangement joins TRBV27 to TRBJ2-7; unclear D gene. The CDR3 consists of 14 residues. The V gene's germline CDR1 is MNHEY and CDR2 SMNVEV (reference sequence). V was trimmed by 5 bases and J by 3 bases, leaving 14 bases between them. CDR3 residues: CASSVKDANYEQYF. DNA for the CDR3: TGTGCCAGCAGTGTAAAGGATGCTAACTACGAGCAGTACTTC.

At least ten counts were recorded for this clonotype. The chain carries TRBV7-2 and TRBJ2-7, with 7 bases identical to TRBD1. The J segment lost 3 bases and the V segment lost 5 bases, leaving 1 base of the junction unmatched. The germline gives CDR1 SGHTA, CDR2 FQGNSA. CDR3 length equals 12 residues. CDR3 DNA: TGTGCCAGCAGCCGGACAGGCTACGAGCAGTACTTC. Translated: CASSRTGYEQYF. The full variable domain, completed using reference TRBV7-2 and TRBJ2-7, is GAGVSQSPSNKVTEKGKDVELRCDPISGHTALYWYRQSLGQGLEFLIYFQGNSAPDKSGLPSDRFSAERTGGSVSTLTIQRTQQEDSAVYLCASSRTGYEQYFGPGTRLTVT.